This T cell receptor beta chain derives from a study of blood T cell dynamics during melanoma immunotherapy. Comments on this clone: Its antigen remains unidentified.

Stated time point: week 3, after first cycle of checkpoint inhibitor. Disease control meant complete response, partial response or stable disease at 12 weeks. Patients with prior systemic cancer treatment, concomitant immunosuppressants, or other active malignancies were excluded. Clones were read by immunoSEQ multiplex PCR, and TCRdb kept only the in-frame ones, dropping some. Counted here are about 19,000 clones, 70% to 90% occurring once; the ten biggest clones make up 7.5% to 9%. General observations from the study: It remained unknown if the driving T cell clones were melanoma-specific.

The receptor was isolated from a human donor with melanoma. Sample: blood, taken from a patient treated with checkpoint blockade.

This chain's CDR3 is CASSELHTSTDTQYF. DNA of the CDR3: TGTGCCAGCAGTGAATTACATACCAGCACAGATACGCAGTATTTT. This rearrangement joins TRBV2 to TRBJ2-3; unclear D gene. Deletions cut 2 bases from V and 0 bases from J, with 9 bases between. Per the germline V gene, CDR1 is SNHLY and CDR2 is FYNNEI. This CDR3 has 15 amino acids.